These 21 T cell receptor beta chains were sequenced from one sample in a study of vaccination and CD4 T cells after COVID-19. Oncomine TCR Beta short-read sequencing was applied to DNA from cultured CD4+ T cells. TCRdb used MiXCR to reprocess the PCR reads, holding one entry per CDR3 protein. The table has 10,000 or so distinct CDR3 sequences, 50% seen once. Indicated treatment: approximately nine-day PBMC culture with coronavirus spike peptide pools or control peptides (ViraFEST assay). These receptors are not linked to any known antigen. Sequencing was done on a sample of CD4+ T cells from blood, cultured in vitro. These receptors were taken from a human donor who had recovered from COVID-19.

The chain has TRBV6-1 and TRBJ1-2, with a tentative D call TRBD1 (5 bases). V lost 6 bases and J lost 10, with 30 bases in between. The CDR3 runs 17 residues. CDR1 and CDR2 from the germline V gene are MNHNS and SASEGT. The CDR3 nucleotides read TGTGCCAGCAGCTCGGGCCGGGGCGGTAAAGGGCGGAAAGACTACACCTTC. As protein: CASSSGRGGKGRKDYTF.

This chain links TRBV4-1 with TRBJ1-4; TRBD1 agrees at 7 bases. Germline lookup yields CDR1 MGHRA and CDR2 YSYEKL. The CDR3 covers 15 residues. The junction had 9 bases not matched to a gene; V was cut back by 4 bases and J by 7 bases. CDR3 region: CASSPYRGTGEKLFF. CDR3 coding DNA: TGCGCCAGCAGCCCATACAGGGGAACAGGTGAAAAACTGTTTTTT.

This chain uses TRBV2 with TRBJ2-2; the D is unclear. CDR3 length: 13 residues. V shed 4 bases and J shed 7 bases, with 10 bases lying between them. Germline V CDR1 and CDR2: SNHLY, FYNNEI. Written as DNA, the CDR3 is TGTGCCAGCAGTGTTCCCCCCGGCGGGGAGCTGTTTTTT. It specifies CASSVPPGGELFF.

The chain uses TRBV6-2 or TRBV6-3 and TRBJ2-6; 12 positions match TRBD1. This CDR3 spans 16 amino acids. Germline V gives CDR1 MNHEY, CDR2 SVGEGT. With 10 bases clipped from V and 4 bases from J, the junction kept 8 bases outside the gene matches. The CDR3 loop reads CAIRDRGRAGANVLTF. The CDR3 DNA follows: TGTGCCATCCGGGACAGGGGGCGCGCAGGGGCCAACGTCCTGACTTTC.

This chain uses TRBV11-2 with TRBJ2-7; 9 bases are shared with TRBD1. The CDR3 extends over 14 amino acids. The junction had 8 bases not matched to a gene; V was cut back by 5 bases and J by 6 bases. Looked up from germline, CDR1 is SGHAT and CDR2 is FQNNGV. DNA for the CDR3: TGTGCCAGCAGCCCCCGACAGGGGGTCTCCGAGCAGTACTTC. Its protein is CASSPRQGVSEQYF.

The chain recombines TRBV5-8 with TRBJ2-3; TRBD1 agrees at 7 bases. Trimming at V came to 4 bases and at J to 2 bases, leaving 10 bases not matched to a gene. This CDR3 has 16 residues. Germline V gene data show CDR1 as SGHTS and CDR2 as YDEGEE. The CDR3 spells CASSPSGTELTDTQYF. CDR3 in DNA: TGTGCCAGCAGCCCATCCGGGACAGAACTCACAGATACGCAGTATTTT.

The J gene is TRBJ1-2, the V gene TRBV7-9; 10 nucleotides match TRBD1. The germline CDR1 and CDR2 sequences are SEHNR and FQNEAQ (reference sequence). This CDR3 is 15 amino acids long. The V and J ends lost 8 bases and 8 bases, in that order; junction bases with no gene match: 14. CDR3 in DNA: TGTGCCAGCGAAGTTGGGACAGGGGTCTCGGGAGGCTACACCTTC. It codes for CASEVGTGVSGGYTF.

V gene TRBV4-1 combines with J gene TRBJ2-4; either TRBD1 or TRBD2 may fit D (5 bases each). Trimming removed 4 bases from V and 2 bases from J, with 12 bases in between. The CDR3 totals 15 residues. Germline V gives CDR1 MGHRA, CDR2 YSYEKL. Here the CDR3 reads CASSPLGVTKNIQYF. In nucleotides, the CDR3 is TGCGCCAGCAGCCCCCTGGGGGTAACCAAAAACATTCAGTACTTC.

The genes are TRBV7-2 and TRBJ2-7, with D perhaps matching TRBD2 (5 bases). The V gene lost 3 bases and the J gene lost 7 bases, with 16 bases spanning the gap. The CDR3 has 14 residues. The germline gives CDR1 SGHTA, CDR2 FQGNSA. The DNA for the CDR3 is TGTGCCAGCAGCTTGGACCCCGCCTCGGGAGAGCAGTACTTC. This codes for CASSLDPASGEQYF.

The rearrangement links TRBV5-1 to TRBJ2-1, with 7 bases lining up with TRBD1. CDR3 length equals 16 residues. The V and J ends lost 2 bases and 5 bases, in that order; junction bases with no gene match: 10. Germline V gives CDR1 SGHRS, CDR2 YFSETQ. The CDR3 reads CASSFIPIQGDNEQFF. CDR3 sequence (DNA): TGCGCCAGCAGCTTTATACCGATCCAGGGGGACAATGAGCAGTTCTTC.

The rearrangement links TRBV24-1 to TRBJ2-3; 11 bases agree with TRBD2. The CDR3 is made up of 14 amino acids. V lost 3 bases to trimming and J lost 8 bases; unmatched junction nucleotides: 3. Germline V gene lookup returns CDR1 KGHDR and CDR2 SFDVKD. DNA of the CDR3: TGTGCCACCAGTGATAGCACTAGCGGGGGTACGCAGTATTTT. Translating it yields CATSDSTSGGTQYF.

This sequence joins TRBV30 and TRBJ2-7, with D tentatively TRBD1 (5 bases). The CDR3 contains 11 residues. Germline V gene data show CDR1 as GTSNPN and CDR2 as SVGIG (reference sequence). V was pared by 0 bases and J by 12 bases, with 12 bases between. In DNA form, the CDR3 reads TGTGCCTGGAGTGTCCAGGGTATATGGTACTTC. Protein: CAWSVQGIWYF.

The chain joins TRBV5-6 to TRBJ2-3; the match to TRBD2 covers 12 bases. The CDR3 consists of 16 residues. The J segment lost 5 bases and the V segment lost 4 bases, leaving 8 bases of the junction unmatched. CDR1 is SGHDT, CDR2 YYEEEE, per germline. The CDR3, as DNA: TGTGCCAGCAGCCCCAGACTAGCGGGGGCTCGAGATACGCAGTATTTT. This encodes CASSPRLAGARDTQYF.

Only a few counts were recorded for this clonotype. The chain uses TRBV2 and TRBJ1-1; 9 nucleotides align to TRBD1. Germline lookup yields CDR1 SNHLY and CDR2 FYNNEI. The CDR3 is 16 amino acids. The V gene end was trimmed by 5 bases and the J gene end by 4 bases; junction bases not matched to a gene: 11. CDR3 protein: CASSLPDRGDGTEAFF. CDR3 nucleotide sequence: TGTGCCAGCAGTTTACCGGACAGGGGTGATGGCACTGAAGCTTTCTTT.

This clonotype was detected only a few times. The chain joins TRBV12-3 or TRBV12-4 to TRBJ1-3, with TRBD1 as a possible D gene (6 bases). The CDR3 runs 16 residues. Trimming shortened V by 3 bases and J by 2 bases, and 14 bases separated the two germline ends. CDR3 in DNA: TGTGCCAGCAGTTTGGCCACAGGGCGGGCTGGAAACACCATATATTTT. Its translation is CASSLATGRAGNTIYF.

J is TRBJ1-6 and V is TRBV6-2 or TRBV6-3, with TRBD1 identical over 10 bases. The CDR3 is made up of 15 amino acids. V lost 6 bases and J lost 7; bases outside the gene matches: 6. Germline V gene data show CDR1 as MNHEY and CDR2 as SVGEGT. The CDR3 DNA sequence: TGTGCCAGCAGGCCCCGGGACAGGGGAAATTCACCCCTCCACTTT. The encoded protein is CASRPRDRGNSPLHF.

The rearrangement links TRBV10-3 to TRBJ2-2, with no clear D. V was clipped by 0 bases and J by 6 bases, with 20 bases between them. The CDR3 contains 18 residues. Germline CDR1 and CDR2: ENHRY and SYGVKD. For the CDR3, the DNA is TGTGCCATCAGTGAGTCGGACGGTAAATCCCTGGAACCCGGGGAGCTGTTTTTT. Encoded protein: CAISESDGKSLEPGELFF.

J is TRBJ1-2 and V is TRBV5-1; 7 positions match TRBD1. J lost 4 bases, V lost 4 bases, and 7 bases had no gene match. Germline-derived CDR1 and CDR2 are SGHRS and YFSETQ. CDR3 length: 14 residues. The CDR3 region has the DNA TGCGCCAGCAGCCCCGGGACAGCTTTCTATGGCTACACCTTC. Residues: CASSPGTAFYGYTF.

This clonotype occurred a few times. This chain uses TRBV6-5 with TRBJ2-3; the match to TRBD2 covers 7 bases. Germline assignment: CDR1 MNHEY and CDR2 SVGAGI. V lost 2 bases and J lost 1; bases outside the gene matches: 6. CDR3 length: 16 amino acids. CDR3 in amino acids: CASSYQAGVRTDTQYF. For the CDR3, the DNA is TGTGCCAGCAGTTACCAGGCGGGGGTACGCACAGATACGCAGTATTTT.

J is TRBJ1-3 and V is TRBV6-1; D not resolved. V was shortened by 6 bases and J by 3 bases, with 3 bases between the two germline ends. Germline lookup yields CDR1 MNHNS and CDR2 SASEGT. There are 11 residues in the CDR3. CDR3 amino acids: CASRGGNTIYF. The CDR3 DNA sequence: TGTGCCAGCAGAGGTGGAAACACCATATATTTT.

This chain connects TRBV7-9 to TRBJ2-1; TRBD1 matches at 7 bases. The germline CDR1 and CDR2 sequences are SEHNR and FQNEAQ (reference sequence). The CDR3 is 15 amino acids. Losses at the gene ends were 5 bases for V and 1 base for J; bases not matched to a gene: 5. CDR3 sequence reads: CASSANRGSYNEQFF. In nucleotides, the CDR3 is TGTGCCAGCAGCGCTAACAGGGGATCCTACAATGAGCAGTTCTTC. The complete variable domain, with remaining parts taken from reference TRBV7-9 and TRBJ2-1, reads DTGVSQNPRHKITKRGQNVTFRCDPISEHNRLYWYRQTLGQGPEFLTYFQNEAQLEKSRLLSDRFSAERPKGSFSTLEIQRTEQGDSAMYLCASSANRGSYNEQFFGPGTRLTVL.